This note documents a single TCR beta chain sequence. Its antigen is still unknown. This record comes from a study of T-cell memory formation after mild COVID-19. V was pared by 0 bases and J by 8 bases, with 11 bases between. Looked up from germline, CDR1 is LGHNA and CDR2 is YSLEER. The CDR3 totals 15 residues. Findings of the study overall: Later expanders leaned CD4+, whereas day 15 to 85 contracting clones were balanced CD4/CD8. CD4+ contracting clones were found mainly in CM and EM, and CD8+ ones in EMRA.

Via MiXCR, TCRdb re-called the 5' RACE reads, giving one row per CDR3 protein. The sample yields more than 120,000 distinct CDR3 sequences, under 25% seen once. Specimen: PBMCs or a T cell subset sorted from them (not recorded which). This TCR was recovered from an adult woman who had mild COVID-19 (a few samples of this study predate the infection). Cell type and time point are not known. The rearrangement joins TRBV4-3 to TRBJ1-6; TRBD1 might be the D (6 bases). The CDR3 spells CASSQETGADSPLHF. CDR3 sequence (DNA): TGCGCCAGCAGCCAAGAGACGGGGGCGGATTCACCCCTCCACTTT.